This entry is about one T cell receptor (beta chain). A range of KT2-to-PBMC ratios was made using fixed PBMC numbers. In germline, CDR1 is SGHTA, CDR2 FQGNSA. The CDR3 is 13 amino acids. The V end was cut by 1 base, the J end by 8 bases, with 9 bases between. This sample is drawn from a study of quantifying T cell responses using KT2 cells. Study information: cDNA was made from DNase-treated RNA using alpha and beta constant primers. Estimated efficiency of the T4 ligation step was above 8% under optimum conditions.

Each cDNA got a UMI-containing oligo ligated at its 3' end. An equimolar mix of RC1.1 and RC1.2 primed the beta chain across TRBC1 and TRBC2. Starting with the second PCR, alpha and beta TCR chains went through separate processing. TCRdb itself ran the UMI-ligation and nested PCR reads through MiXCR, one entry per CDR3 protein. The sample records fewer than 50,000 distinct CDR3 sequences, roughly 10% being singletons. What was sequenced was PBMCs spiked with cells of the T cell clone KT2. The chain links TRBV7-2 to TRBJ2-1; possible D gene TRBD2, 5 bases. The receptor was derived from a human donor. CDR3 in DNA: TGTGCCAGCAGCTTAGACGAGGGAGATGAGCAGTTCTTC. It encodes CASSLDEGDEQFF. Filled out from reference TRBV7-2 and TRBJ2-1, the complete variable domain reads GAGVSQSPSNKVTEKGKDVELRCDPISGHTALYWYRQSLGQGLEFLIYFQGNSAPDKSGLPSDRFSAERTGGSVSTLTIQRTQQEDSAVYLCASSLDEGDEQFFGPGTRLTVL.